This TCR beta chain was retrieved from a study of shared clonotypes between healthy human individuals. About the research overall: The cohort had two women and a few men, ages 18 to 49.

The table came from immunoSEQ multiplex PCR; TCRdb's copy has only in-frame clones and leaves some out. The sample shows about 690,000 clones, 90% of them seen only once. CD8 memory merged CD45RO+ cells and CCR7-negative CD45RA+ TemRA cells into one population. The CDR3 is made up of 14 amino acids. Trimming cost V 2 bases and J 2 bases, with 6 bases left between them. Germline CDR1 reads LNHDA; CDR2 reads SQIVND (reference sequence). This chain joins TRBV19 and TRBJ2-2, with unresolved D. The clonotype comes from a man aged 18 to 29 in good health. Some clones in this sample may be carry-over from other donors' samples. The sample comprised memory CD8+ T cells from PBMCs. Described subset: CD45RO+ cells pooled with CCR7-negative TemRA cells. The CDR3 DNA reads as TGTGCCAGTAGTATATCATCAAACACCGGGGAGCTGTTTTTT. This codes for CASSISSNTGELFF.